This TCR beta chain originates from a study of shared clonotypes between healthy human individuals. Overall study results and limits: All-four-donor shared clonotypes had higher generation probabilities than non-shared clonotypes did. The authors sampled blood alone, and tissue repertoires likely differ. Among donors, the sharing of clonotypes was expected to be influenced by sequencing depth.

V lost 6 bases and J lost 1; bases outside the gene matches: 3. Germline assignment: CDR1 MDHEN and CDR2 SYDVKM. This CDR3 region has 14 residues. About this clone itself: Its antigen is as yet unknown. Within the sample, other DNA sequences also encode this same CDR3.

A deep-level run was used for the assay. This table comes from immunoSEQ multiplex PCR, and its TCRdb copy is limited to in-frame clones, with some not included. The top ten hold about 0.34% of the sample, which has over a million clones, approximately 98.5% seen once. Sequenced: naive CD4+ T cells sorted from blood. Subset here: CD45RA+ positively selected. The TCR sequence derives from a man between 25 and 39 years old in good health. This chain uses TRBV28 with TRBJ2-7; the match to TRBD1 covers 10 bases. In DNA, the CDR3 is TGTGCCAGCAGGAGGGACAGGGGATCCTACGAGCAGTACTTC. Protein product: CASRRDRGSYEQYF.